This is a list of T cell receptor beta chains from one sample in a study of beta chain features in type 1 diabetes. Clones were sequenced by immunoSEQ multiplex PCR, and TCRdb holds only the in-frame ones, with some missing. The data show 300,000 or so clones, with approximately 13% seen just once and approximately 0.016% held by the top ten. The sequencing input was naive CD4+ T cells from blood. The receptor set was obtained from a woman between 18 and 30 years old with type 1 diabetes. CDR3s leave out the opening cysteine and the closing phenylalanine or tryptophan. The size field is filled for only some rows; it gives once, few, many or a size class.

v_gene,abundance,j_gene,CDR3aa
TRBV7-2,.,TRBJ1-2,ASSVNRAFNYGYT
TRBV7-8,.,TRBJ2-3,ASSLQRSSTDTQY
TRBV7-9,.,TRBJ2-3,ASSLALASDTQY
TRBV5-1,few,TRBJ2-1,ASSLEGRVGEQF
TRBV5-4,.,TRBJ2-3,ASSLPDTKDNTQY
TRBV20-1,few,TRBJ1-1,SATFQAGAF
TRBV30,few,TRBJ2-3,AWTSGGDTQY
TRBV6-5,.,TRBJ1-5,ASSYSAAGQPQH
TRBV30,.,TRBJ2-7,AWRGTPSYEQY
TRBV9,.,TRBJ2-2,ASRANRHTGELF
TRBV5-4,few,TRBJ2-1,ASSSPRHNEQF
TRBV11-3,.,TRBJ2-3,ASSLVRTGDTQY
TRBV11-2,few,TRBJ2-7,ASSLGAGGPD
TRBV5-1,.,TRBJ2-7,ASSRSYEQY
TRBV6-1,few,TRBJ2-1,ASSVLAGAPNEQF
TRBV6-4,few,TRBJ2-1,ASSRGLAGMGMDEQF
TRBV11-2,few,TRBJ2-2,ASSSLAVSTGELF